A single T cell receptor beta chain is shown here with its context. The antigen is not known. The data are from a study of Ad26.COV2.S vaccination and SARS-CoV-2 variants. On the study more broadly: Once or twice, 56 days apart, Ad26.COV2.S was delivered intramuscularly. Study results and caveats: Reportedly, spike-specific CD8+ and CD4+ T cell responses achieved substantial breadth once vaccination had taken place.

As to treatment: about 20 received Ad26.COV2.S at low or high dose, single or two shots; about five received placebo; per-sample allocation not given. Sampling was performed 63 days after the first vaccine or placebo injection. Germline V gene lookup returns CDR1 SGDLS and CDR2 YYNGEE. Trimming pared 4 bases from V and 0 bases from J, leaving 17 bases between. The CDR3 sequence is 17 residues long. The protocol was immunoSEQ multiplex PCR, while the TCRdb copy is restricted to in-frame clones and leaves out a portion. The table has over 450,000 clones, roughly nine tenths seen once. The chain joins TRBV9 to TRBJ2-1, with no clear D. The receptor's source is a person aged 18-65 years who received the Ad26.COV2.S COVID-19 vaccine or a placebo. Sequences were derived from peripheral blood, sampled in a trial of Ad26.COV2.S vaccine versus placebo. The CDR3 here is CASSSAPRRSSYNEQFF. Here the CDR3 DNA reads TGTGCCAGCAGCTCCGCCCCCCGCCGGAGCTCCTACAATGAGCAGTTCTTC.